These 11 T cell receptor beta chains were all obtained from the same sample, sequenced in a study of CD8 T cells in Susac syndrome. When the RNA was reverse transcribed, random hexamers were used with an input of roughly 0.45 to 1 ug. MiXCR, run by TCRdb on the immunoSEQ multiplex PCR reads, gives a single entry per CDR3 protein. The table includes just over 150,000 distinct CDR3 sequences, around 95% detected once. Sample: CD4+ T cells from PBMCs. The receptors derive from a human donor with Susac syndrome.

This chain joins TRBV3-1 and TRBJ1-5, with 7 bases matching TRBD1. This CDR3 is built from 15 residues. The germline CDR1 and CDR2 sequences are LGHDT and YNNKEL (reference sequence). Trimming took 3 bases from V and 1 from J; bases not matched to a gene: 3. Here the CDR3 reads CASSQTGKSNQPQHF. The CDR3 coding sequence is TGTGCCAGCAGCCAGACAGGGAAGAGCAATCAGCCCCAGCATTTT.

The V gene is TRBV3-1, the J gene TRBJ1-4; D uncertain. CDR3 length equals 12 residues. CDR1 and CDR2 from the germline V gene are LGHDT and YNNKEL (reference sequence). Between the trimmed V and J ends, which lost 4 bases and 10 bases, there was a span of 10 bases. CDR3 sequence reads: CASSLKTGKLFF. The DNA for the CDR3 is TGTGCCAGCAGCCTAAAAACTGGAAAACTGTTTTTT.

The chain couples TRBV29-1 to TRBJ2-7; D possibly corresponds to TRBD2 (6 bases). The CDR3 loop spans 14 amino acids. Per the germline V gene, CDR1 is SQVTM and CDR2 is ANQGSEA. V shed 3 bases and J shed 0 bases, with 12 bases lying between them. The CDR3 nucleotides read TGCAGCGTTGATGGAGGGGTGGGCTCCTACGAGCAGTACTTC. Amino acid sequence: CSVDGGVGSYEQYF.

This rearrangement joins TRBV12-3 or TRBV12-4 to TRBJ2-7; D ambiguous. The CDR3 runs to 13 residues. Trimming stripped 5 bases from V and 3 bases from J, with 11 bases between. For the CDR3, the DNA is TGTGCCAGCAGTCCCCGACTGCACTACGAGCAGTACTTC. Translated: CASSPRLHYEQYF.

The chain links TRBV29-1 to TRBJ2-7, with a tentative D call TRBD2 (6 bases). Germline V gives CDR1 SQVTM, CDR2 ANQGSEA. This CDR3 contains 13 residues. Trimming shortened V by 3 bases and J by 6 bases, and 15 bases separated the two germline ends. The CDR3 coding sequence is TGCAGCGTTGAGTGGAAACAGGAGGGCGAGCAGTACTTC. This codes for CSVEWKQEGEQYF.

The chain recombines TRBV6-1 with TRBJ2-5, with a weak D call TRBD2 (6 bases). The CDR3 loop spans 13 amino acids. CDR1 and CDR2 (germline): MNHNS, SASEGT. Trimming cost V 7 bases and J 1 base, with 10 bases left between them. In DNA, the CDR3 is TGTGCCAGCAATCGGGGGTTCCAAGAGACCCAGTACTTC. It specifies CASNRGFQETQYF.

The J gene is TRBJ1-1, the V gene TRBV29-1, with D perhaps matching TRBD1 (6 bases). The CDR3 extends over 14 amino acids. Germline CDR1 is SQVTM and CDR2 is ANQGSEA. Trimming took off 2 bases at V and 1 base at J, with 11 bases between the two ends. CDR3 amino acids: CSVERTVENTEAFF. The CDR3 DNA reads TGCAGCGTTGAAAGGACAGTAGAGAACACTGAAGCTTTCTTT.

The V gene is TRBV12-3 or TRBV12-4, the J gene TRBJ2-2, with D perhaps matching TRBD2 (6 bases). V dropped 7 bases and J dropped 0 bases, with 15 bases sitting between them. This CDR3 has 16 amino acids. Here the CDR3 DNA reads TGTGCCAGCAACGCGCCGGGGGAAGCGAACACCGGGGAGCTGTTTTTT. This encodes CASNAPGEANTGELFF.

The rearrangement links TRBV7-2 to TRBJ2-3; D uncertain. This CDR3 contains 12 residues. Trimming stripped 0 bases from V and 6 bases from J, with 4 bases between. The germline CDR1 and CDR2 sequences are SGHTA and FQGNSA. CDR3: CASSLARDTQYF. CDR3 sequence (DNA): TGTGCCAGCAGCTTAGCACGGGATACGCAGTATTTT.

V usage is TRBV7-2 and J usage is TRBJ2-1; 10 bases match TRBD2. J lost 8 bases, V lost 0 bases, and 7 bases had no gene match. The CDR3 has 16 amino acids. Germline V CDR1 and CDR2: SGHTA, FQGNSA. The CDR3 protein is CASSLAPLAGGDEQFF. The CDR3 DNA reads TGTGCCAGCAGCTTAGCCCCGTTAGCGGGGGGAGATGAGCAGTTCTTC.

V usage is TRBV6-6 and J usage is TRBJ2-7; TRBD1 aligns across 7 bases. Germline CDR1 reads MNHNY; CDR2 reads SVGAGI (reference sequence). V lost 5 bases, J lost 0 bases, and 4 bases stayed unmatched. This CDR3 has 14 amino acids. The CDR3 DNA is TGTGCCAGCAGTGATAACAGGGGCTCCTACGAGCAGTACTTC. Its protein product is CASSDNRGSYEQYF.